This T cell receptor (beta chain) is from a study of shared clonotypes between healthy human individuals. This table comes from immunoSEQ multiplex PCR, and its TCRdb copy is limited to in-frame clones, with some not included. The sample yields some 2,400,000 clones, approximately 95% seen once. From germline, CDR1 is SGHNT and CDR2 YYREEE (reference sequence). This CDR3 spans 13 amino acids. V was trimmed by 0 bases and J by 6 bases, leaving 10 bases between them. The J gene is TRBJ2-7, the V gene TRBV5-4; D unresolved. Sequenced input: naive CD4+ T cells sorted from blood. The subset: CD45RA+ positively selected. This receptor was identified in a man in his late teens or twenties in good health. The CDR3 sequence: CASSLDYRGEQYF. CDR3 coding DNA: TGTGCCAGCAGCTTGGACTACCGAGGCGAGCAGTACTTC.